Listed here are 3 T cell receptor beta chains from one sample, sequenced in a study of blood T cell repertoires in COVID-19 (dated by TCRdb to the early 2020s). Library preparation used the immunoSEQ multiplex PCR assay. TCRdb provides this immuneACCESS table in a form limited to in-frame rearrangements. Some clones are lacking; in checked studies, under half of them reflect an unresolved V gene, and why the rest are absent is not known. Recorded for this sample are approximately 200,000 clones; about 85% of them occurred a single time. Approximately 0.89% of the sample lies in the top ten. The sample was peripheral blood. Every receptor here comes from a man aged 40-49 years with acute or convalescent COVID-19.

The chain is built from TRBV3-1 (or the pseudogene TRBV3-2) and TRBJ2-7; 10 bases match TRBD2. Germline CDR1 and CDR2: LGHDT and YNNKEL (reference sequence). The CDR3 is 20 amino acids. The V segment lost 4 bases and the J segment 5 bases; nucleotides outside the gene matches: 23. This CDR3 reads CASSPSFGLAGVISGHEQYF. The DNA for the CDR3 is TGTGCCAGCAGCCCATCGTTTGGGCTAGCGGGGGTCATATCGGGGCACGAGCAGTACTTC.

The CDR3 bases are TGTGCCAGCAGCACGGGACAGGGAAGAAGTCAGCCCCAGCATTTT. It yields the protein CASSTGQGRSQPQHF. The rearrangement uses TRBV5-8 and TRBJ1-5, with TRBD1 identical over 9 bases. The CDR3 length is 15 residues. In germline, CDR1 is SGHTS, CDR2 YDEGEE. The trim removed 4 bases at V and 6 bases at J, leaving 8 bases unmatched.

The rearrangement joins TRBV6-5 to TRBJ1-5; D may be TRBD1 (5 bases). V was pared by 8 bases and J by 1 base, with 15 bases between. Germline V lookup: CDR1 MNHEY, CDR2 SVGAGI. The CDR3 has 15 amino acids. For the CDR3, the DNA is TGTGCCAGCGGGGCGAGGCTATCCAGCAATCAGCCCCAGCATTTT. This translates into CASGARLSSNQPQHF.